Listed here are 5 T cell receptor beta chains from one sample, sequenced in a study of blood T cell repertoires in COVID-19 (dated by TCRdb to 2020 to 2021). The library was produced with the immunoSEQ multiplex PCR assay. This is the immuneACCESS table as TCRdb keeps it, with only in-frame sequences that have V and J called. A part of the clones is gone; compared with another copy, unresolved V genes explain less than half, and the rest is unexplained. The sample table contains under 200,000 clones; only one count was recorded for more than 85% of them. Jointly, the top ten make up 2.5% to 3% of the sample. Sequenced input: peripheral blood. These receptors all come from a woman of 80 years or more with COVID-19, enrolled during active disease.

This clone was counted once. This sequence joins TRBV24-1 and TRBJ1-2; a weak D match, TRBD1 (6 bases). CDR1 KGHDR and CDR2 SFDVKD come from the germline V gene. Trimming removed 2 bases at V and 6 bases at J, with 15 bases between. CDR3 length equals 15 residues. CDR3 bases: TGTGCCACCAGTGATTCGTACAGGGAAGAGGATGGCTACACCTTC. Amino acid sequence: CATSDSYREEDGYTF.

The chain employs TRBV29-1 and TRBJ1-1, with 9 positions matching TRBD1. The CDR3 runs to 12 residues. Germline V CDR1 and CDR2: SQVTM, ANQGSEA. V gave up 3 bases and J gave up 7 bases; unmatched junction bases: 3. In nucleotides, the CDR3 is TGCAGCGTTGATGGACAGGGGAATGAAGCTTTCTTT. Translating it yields CSVDGQGNEAFF.

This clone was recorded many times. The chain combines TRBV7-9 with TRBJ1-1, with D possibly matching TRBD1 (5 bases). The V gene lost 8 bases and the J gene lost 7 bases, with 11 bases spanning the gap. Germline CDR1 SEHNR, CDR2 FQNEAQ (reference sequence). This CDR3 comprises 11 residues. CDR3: CASRGEGEAFF. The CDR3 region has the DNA TGTGCCAGCCGAGGGGAGGGTGAAGCTTTCTTT.

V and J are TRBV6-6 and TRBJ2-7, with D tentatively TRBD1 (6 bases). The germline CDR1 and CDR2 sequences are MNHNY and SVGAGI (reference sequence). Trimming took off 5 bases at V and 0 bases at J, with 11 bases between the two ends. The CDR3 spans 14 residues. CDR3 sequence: CASSQTGASYEQYF. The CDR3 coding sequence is TGTGCCAGCAGTCAGACAGGCGCCTCCTACGAGCAGTACTTC.

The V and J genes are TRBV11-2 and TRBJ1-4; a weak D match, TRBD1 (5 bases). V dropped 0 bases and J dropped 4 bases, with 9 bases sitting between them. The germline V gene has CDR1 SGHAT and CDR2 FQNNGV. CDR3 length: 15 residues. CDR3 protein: CASSLDRGINEKLFF. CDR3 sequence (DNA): TGTGCCAGCAGCTTAGATCGGGGGATTAATGAAAAACTGTTTTTT.